Shown below are 17 T cell receptor beta chains from a single sample sequenced in a study of regulatory dendritic cells for organ transplantation. Allogeneic regulatory or mature dendritic cells were co-cultured for more than 4 days with CFSE-labeled sorted T cells at 1:10. TCRdb's table, derived via immunoSEQ multiplex PCR, lists solely in-frame clones and lacks some. The repertoire has 15,000 to 20,000 clones, around 85% of them found once; the top ten carry 3.2%. The antigens these receptors bind are not known. The sample taken for sequencing was memory CD4+ T cells from blood cultured with regulatory dendritic cells. Stated subset: CD45RO+ memory T cells. These receptors originate from a human donor in good health.

The chain uses TRBV6-1 and TRBJ2-4; D possibly uses TRBD1 or TRBD2 (5 bases each). The CDR3 is made up of 15 amino acids. Germline V gene data show CDR1 as MNHNS and CDR2 as SASEGT. The V end lost 8 bases, the J end lost 0 bases, and 14 bases lay between the germline ends. The CDR3 region has the DNA TGTGCCAGCTGCCGGGACGGCGTAGCCAAAAACATTCAGTACTTC. Protein sequence: CASCRDGVAKNIQYF.

This sequence joins TRBV5-4 and TRBJ1-2; 11 bases map to TRBD1. The germline V gene encodes CDR1 SGHNT and CDR2 YYREEE (reference sequence). The CDR3 spans 15 residues. Unmatched junction bases numbered 9, after V lost 4 bases and J lost 7 bases. CDR3 loop: CASSQDGQGARGYTF. The CDR3 DNA reads as TGTGCCAGCAGCCAAGATGGACAGGGGGCACGTGGCTACACCTTC.

Only a few counts were recorded for this clone. This chain joins TRBV7-9 and TRBJ2-5; TRBD2 agrees at 13 bases. CDR1 and CDR2 from the germline V gene are SEHNR and FQNEAQ (reference sequence). V trimming: 5 bases; J trimming: 2 bases; junction bases outside the gene matches: 11. The CDR3 has 18 residues. The CDR3 loop reads CASSPRTSGSTGQETQYF. The CDR3 DNA sequence: TGTGCCAGCAGCCCACGGACTAGCGGGAGTACGGGGCAAGAGACCCAGTACTTC.

The table lists this clone with a few counts. The J gene is TRBJ2-7, the V gene TRBV25-1, with TRBD1 matching over 7 bases. The CDR3 length is 15 residues. With V trimmed by 5 bases and J by 2 bases, 9 bases remained unmatched. Germline V gives CDR1 MGHDK, CDR2 SYGVNS. The DNA of the CDR3 is TGTGCCAGCAGTCCAGAGAACAGGGGCACCTACGAGCAGTACTTC. This sequence encodes CASSPENRGTYEQYF.

This chain uses TRBV4-3 with TRBJ2-5; 16 bases fit TRBD2. The germline CDR1 and CDR2 sequences are LGHNA and YSLEER. V lost 0 bases to trimming and J lost 1 base; unmatched junction nucleotides: 11. The CDR3 runs to 21 residues. CDR3 nucleotides: TGCGCCAGCAGCCAAGATCGATATGGGACTAGCGGGGGGGACCCCCAAGAGACCCAGTACTTC. This gives the protein CASSQDRYGTSGGDPQETQYF.

Only a few counts were recorded for this clone. This chain joins TRBV7-2 and TRBJ2-5; possible D gene TRBD2, 6 bases. The germline V gene has CDR1 SGHTA and CDR2 FQGNSA. V was cut by 2 bases and J by 2 bases, with 12 bases left in between. The CDR3 spans 15 residues. CDR3 coding DNA: TGTGCCAGCAGCTTAATGGGGGGTGGACAAGAGACCCAGTACTTC. As protein: CASSLMGGGQETQYF.

This chain links TRBV28 with TRBJ2-2, with 7 bases aligning to TRBD1. CDR1 is MDHEN and CDR2 is SYDVKM in the germline V gene. This CDR3 has 19 residues. Trimming took 3 bases from V and 0 from J; bases not matched to a gene: 13. The CDR3 sequence is CASSFLRRATGSNTGELFF. The CDR3 DNA follows: TGTGCCAGCAGTTTTCTCAGACGGGCGACAGGGTCGAACACCGGGGAGCTGTTTTTT. Using reference TRBV28 and TRBJ2-2 for the parts outside the CDR3, the full variable domain is DVKVTQSSRYLVKRTGEKVFLECVQDMDHENMFWYRQDPGLGLRLIYFSYDVKMKEKGDIPEGYSVSREKKERFSLILESASTNQTSMYLCASSFLRRATGSNTGELFFGEGSRLTVL.

The chain links TRBV7-2 to TRBJ1-2; D not certain. V gave up 1 base and J gave up 0 bases, with 12 bases separating them. Germline V gene data show CDR1 as SGHTA and CDR2 as FQGNSA. This CDR3 has 16 amino acids. This CDR3 is CASSLVRGASNYGYTF. The CDR3 bases are TGTGCCAGCAGCTTAGTGCGTGGAGCATCTAACTATGGCTACACCTTC.

V gene TRBV10-3 combines with J gene TRBJ2-7; no clear D. Germline-derived CDR1 and CDR2 are ENHRY and SYGVKD. The CDR3 has 14 residues. V was trimmed by 4 bases and J by 2 bases, leaving 12 bases between them. The CDR3 region has the DNA TGTGCCATCAGTGGATCAGGTTTCCCCTACGAGCAGTACTTC. It specifies CAISGSGFPYEQYF.

The V gene is TRBV5-8, the J gene TRBJ2-7; possibly TRBD2 for D (6 bases). The CDR3 has 13 residues. Germline V CDR1 and CDR2: SGHTS, YDEGEE. V was clipped by 7 bases and J by 6 bases, with 17 bases between them. The CDR3 bases are TGTGCCAGCCGCCGCGGGGCCCTGGGCGAGCAGTACTTC. It yields the protein CASRRGALGEQYF.

About this clone itself: Germline is not matched at one junction end, which may reflect a read error. The rearrangement joins TRBV6-1 to TRBJ1-5; a possible D gene is TRBD1 (5 bases). The CDR3 extends over 14 amino acids. Germline CDR1 MNHNS, CDR2 SASEGT. This CDR3 reads CASTLLIDSLLVSF. In DNA, the CDR3 is TGTGCCAGCACCCTACTAATTGACAGCCTCTTAGTCTCTTTT.

To note about this clone: Because the CDR3's place on the DNA is in doubt, the DNA is left out and the CDR3 is given as listed by TCRdb. The chain uses TRBV5-4 and TRBJ1-2. Germline-derived CDR1 and CDR2 are SGHNT and YYREEE (reference sequence). The CDR3 spans 12 amino acids, including both terminal residues. The CDR3 region is CASSPDFRGYTF.

V is TRBV21-1 and J is TRBJ1-3. TRBV21-1 is reported as a pseudogene. The CDR3 runs to 16 residues. CDR3 in amino acids: CASSLGLQHARNTIYF. CDR3 DNA sequence: TGTGCCAGCAGCCTCGGTCTACAACACGCACGAAACACCATATATTTT.

The chain combines TRBV30 with TRBJ1-1; D is possibly TRBD1 (6 bases). The length of the CDR3 is 12 residues. CDR1 is GTSNPN and CDR2 is SVGIG in the germline V gene (reference sequence). Trimming pared 7 bases from V and 6 bases from J, leaving 15 bases between. Here the CDR3 reads CASKRGDPEAFF. Written as DNA, the CDR3 is TGTGCCTCGAAGAGGGGGGATCCTGAAGCTTTCTTT.

This clone was counted only a few times. The chain has TRBV7-2 and TRBJ1-6, with D maybe TRBD1 (6 bases). The CDR3 has 14 residues. Germline V lookup: CDR1 SGHTA, CDR2 FQGNSA. Trimming pared 5 bases from V and 11 bases from J, leaving 16 bases between. The CDR3 DNA reads as TGTGCCAGCAGCCCCTACGGGGGCACCACACCCCTCCACTTT. Translation gives CASSPYGGTTPLHF.

V gene TRBV18 combines with J gene TRBJ1-2; no definite D call. The CDR3 length is 13 residues. V lost 3 bases, J lost 8 bases, and 13 bases lay in between. Germline loops: CDR1 KGHSH, CDR2 LQKENI. For the CDR3, the DNA is TGTGCCAGCTCACCGTCGGAGGCTCGGGGCTACACCTTC. Protein sequence: CASSPSEARGYTF. The entire variable domain, with the rest obtained from reference TRBV18 and TRBJ1-2, is as follows: NAGVMQNPRHLVRRRGQEARLRCSPMKGHSHVYWYRQLPEEGLKFMVYLQKENIIDESGMPKERFSAEFPKEGPSILRIQQVVRGDSAAYFCASSPSEARGYTFGSGTRLTVV.

The chain is built from TRBV30 and TRBJ1-5; 8 bases align to TRBD1. Trimming took 5 bases from V and 6 from J; bases not matched to a gene: 3. Germline assignment: CDR1 GTSNPN and CDR2 SVGIG (reference sequence). The CDR3 is 12 amino acids. CDR3 bases: TGTGCCTGGTCCAGGGGGCTTCAGCCCCAGCATTTT. Translation gives CAWSRGLQPQHF.